Listed below are T cell receptor beta chains from one sample, sequenced in a study of cytomegalovirus exposure and HLA in healthy donors. Assay: immunoSEQ multiplex PCR; the TCRdb copy retains only in-frame clones and omits some. In the table there are about 130,000 clones, about 94% of which are singletons. The sequenced material came from PBMCs. The receptors come from a woman aged 18 to 35 in good health and CMV-seronegative. Both conserved end residues are trimmed from each CDR3.

cdr3_aa: ASSLDSEAF
v_call: TRBV18
j_call: TRBJ1-1

cdr3_aa: ASSPGTSGKGNEQF
v_call: TRBV5-1
j_call: TRBJ2-1

cdr3_aa: ASRDWDEQF
v_call: TRBV5-1
j_call: TRBJ2-1

cdr3_aa: ASSLVASTDTQY
v_call: TRBV5-1
j_call: TRBJ2-3

cdr3_aa: ASSQLTGGYPYNEQF
v_call: TRBV4-1
j_call: TRBJ2-1

cdr3_aa: ASSPDWSDTQY
v_call: TRBV7-3
j_call: TRBJ2-3

cdr3_aa: SLSTGGVQY
v_call: TRBV29-1
j_call: TRBJ2-7

cdr3_aa: ASTYRAGNTEAF
v_call: TRBV27
j_call: TRBJ1-1

cdr3_aa: ASSPPGWTGLSGNTIY
v_call: TRBV23-1
j_call: TRBJ1-3

cdr3_aa: ASSQFLAGGLGGELF
v_call: TRBV4-2
j_call: TRBJ2-2

cdr3_aa: ASSLATDRGDGTQY
v_call: TRBV5-1
j_call: TRBJ2-5

cdr3_aa: ASSPLGGEETQY
v_call: TRBV7-3
j_call: TRBJ2-5

cdr3_aa: ASSGRSPFNEQF
v_call: TRBV14
j_call: TRBJ2-1

cdr3_aa: ASSGTSGSRNEQF
v_call: TRBV10-2
j_call: TRBJ2-1

cdr3_aa: ASGTGGSGNTIY
v_call: TRBV6-1
j_call: TRBJ1-3

cdr3_aa: ASSLVGQGVTNEKLF
v_call: TRBV5-1
j_call: TRBJ1-4

cdr3_aa: ASSLRGPAYEQY
v_call: TRBV27
j_call: TRBJ2-7

cdr3_aa: ASSSLLAPGSEQF
v_call: TRBV7-7
j_call: TRBJ2-1

cdr3_aa: ASQGFLAKNIQY
v_call: TRBV6-1
j_call: TRBJ2-4

cdr3_aa: ASGGIAGTGIYEQY
v_call: TRBV5-1
j_call: TRBJ2-7

cdr3_aa: ASSPIPSRDRGSSWPATNEKLF
v_call: TRBV5-1
j_call: TRBJ1-4

cdr3_aa: ASSLGVGGYGYT
v_call: TRBV7-2
j_call: TRBJ1-2

cdr3_aa: ASSSANSGRTEAF
v_call: TRBV27
j_call: TRBJ1-1

cdr3_aa: ASSEFRVNQPQH
v_call: TRBV6-1
j_call: TRBJ1-5

cdr3_aa: ASSKLDSDNEKLF
v_call: TRBV2
j_call: TRBJ1-4

cdr3_aa: ASSSGISGANVLT
v_call: TRBV5-1
j_call: TRBJ2-6

cdr3_aa: ASSPLPPLAGSNEQF
v_call: TRBV4-1
j_call: TRBJ2-1

cdr3_aa: ASSQDLGGEGMDTQY
v_call: TRBV4-1
j_call: TRBJ2-3

cdr3_aa: ASSVAAGGLDTQY
v_call: TRBV9
j_call: TRBJ2-3

cdr3_aa: AWTGQDNSPLH
v_call: TRBV30
j_call: TRBJ1-6

cdr3_aa: ASSRQGVDQPQH
v_call: TRBV7-2
j_call: TRBJ1-5

cdr3_aa: ASSFGGSSTYNEQF
v_call: TRBV7-3
j_call: TRBJ2-1

cdr3_aa: SVPGTGRTDTQY
v_call: TRBV29-1
j_call: TRBJ2-3

cdr3_aa: AISGVGRGANVLT
v_call: TRBV10-3
j_call: TRBJ2-6

cdr3_aa: ASSFGLATDTQY
v_call: TRBV19
j_call: TRBJ2-3

cdr3_aa: ASSLSGRASYEQY
v_call: TRBV28
j_call: TRBJ2-7

cdr3_aa: ASSHKVEVGEKLF
v_call: TRBV7-9
j_call: TRBJ1-4

cdr3_aa: ASSLNSPLEQY
v_call: TRBV28
j_call: TRBJ2-7

cdr3_aa: ASSVSGTGYGYT
v_call: TRBV25-1
j_call: TRBJ1-2

cdr3_aa: ASSQDRVGNTEAF
v_call: TRBV4-1
j_call: TRBJ1-1

cdr3_aa: ASSLSSGGVFDTGELF
v_call: TRBV7-2
j_call: TRBJ2-2

cdr3_aa: ASSETGNTEAF
v_call: TRBV10-1
j_call: TRBJ1-1

cdr3_aa: ASLPGGTYEQY
v_call: TRBV18
j_call: TRBJ2-7

cdr3_aa: ASSFRLANNEQF
v_call: TRBV11-2
j_call: TRBJ2-1

cdr3_aa: ASSQILAGDFYEQY
v_call: TRBV4-2
j_call: TRBJ2-7

cdr3_aa: ASSPRPTDQQETQY
v_call: TRBV21-1
j_call: TRBJ2-5

cdr3_aa: ASSVDGRWEGNTEAF
v_call: TRBV9
j_call: TRBJ1-1

cdr3_aa: ASSRYNEQF
v_call: TRBV6-5
j_call: TRBJ2-1

cdr3_aa: SVDAQDTGELF
v_call: TRBV29-1
j_call: TRBJ2-2

cdr3_aa: ASSLEFDAGVDTQY
v_call: TRBV5-1
j_call: TRBJ2-3

cdr3_aa: ASSFRGPTGELF
v_call: TRBV27
j_call: TRBJ2-2

cdr3_aa: ASSLRGGGTEKLF
v_call: TRBV5-6
j_call: TRBJ1-4

cdr3_aa: ASSHQGAWDEQF
v_call: TRBV19
j_call: TRBJ2-1

cdr3_aa: ASRLAGGGNTGELF
v_call: TRBV7-2
j_call: TRBJ2-2

cdr3_aa: ASSQPSLAGDGNEQF
v_call: TRBV4-1
j_call: TRBJ2-1